The present T cell receptor beta chain was sequenced within a study of OX40 agonist ivuxolimab in advanced cancers. Comment on this clone: Mismatch with germline at one junction end may stem from a read error.

This CDR3 is 15 amino acids long. CDR1 is SSHAT, CDR2 FNYEAQ, per germline (reference sequence). TCRdb's table, derived via immunoSEQ multiplex PCR, lists solely in-frame clones and lacks some. The sample consists of 100,000 to 150,000 clones, 93% of them appearing once. The source was CD4+ or CD8+ T cells sorted from blood, collected in a trial of the OX40 agonist ivuxolimab. The sequence came from an adult with an advanced solid tumor such as melanoma, head and neck, liver or kidney cancer. The chain carries TRBV7-7 and TRBJ2-5; D tentatively reads TRBD1 or TRBD2 (6 bases each). The CDR3 DNA is TGTGCTAGCAGCTTAGGAGGGGGATCCCAAGAGACCCAGTACTTC. It specifies CASSLGGGSQETQYF.